Shown below are 20 T cell receptor beta chains from a single sample sequenced in a study of shared clonotypes between healthy human individuals. Some clones are missing from TCRdb's copy, which holds only in-frame ones; the method was immunoSEQ multiplex PCR. The sample comprises approximately 2,000,000 clones, 85% to 95% of which are singletons, and around 1.7% rests with the top ten. Cells designated naive CD8 were CD45RO-negative and were positively selected for CCR7, with terminally differentiated effector memory CD45RA+ cells excluded. Sequenced material: naive CD8+ T cells from PBMCs. These receptor sequences come from a man aged 18-30 years in good health. Some clones in this sample may be carry-over from other donors' samples.

V and J are TRBV27 and TRBJ1-5; possibly TRBD1 for D (5 bases). Looked up from germline, CDR1 is MNHEY and CDR2 is SMNVEV (reference sequence). The CDR3 totals 14 residues. V lost 9 bases and J lost 5, with 17 bases in between. The CDR3 DNA is TGTGCCAGTCGGGGGGACCGACGAGATCAGCCCCAGCATTTT. Its translation: CASRGDRRDQPQHF.

V and J are TRBV14 and TRBJ2-5; TRBD1 is a possible D gene (5 bases). Germline CDR1 is SGHDN and CDR2 is FVKESK. The CDR3 is 16 amino acids. V lost 0 bases and J lost 0, with 11 bases in between. The CDR3: CASSQEYRHNQETQYF. Written as DNA, the CDR3 is TGTGCCAGCAGCCAAGAATACAGGCACAACCAAGAGACCCAGTACTTC.

This clone was counted once. This chain connects TRBV16 to TRBJ2-5; D is undetermined. Germline assignment: CDR1 KGHSY and CDR2 FQNENV. Trimming took 0 bases from V and 5 from J, leaving 10 bases between them. The CDR3 runs 14 residues. The DNA for the CDR3 is TGTGCCAGCAGCCAATCTAGGCTAGTGGAGACCCAGTACTTC. This sequence encodes CASSQSRLVETQYF.

The chain is built from TRBV28 and TRBJ1-1, with a weak D call TRBD1 (6 bases). V shed 5 bases and J shed 5 bases, with 18 bases lying between them. There are 15 residues in the CDR3. CDR1 MDHEN and CDR2 SYDVKM come from the germline V gene. The CDR3: CASSRGDRERTEAFF. The CDR3 region has the DNA TGTGCCAGCAGTAGGGGGGACCGGGAAAGGACTGAAGCTTTCTTT. Full variable domain (outside the CDR3, taken from reference TRBV28 and TRBJ1-1): DVKVTQSSRYLVKRTGEKVFLECVQDMDHENMFWYRQDPGLGLRLIYFSYDVKMKEKGDIPEGYSVSREKKERFSLILESASTNQTSMYLCASSRGDRERTEAFFGQGTRLTVV.

The chain recombines TRBV11-2 with TRBJ2-2; tentatively, D is TRBD2 (6 bases). Per germline, CDR1 SGHAT and CDR2 FQNNGV. The V end was cut by 0 bases, the J end by 6 bases, with 14 bases between. The CDR3 loop spans 16 amino acids. The CDR3 DNA follows: TGTGCCAGCAGCTTAGATCGTACCGGGGGACCCGGGGAGCTGTTTTTT. It encodes CASSLDRTGGPGELFF.

This chain links TRBV6-5 with TRBJ2-1; TRBD2 agrees at 7 bases. CDR1 and CDR2 (germline): MNHEY, SVGAGI. The V and J ends lost 1 base and 5 bases, in that order; junction bases with no gene match: 8. CDR3 length: 16 residues. Written as DNA, the CDR3 is TGTGCCAGCAGTTACTTCTTTGCGGGAGTTGACAATGAGCAGTTCTTC. Its protein is CASSYFFAGVDNEQFF.

The chain employs TRBV27 and TRBJ2-1; 7 positions agree with TRBD1. Germline-derived CDR1 and CDR2 are MNHEY and SMNVEV (reference sequence). The CDR3 totals 14 residues. V trimming: 4 bases; J trimming: 8 bases; junction bases outside the gene matches: 8. In DNA form, the CDR3 reads TGTGCCAGCAGTTCTTCCGACAGGGACCATGAGCAGTTCTTC. Encoded protein: CASSSSDRDHEQFF.

The chain employs TRBV27 and TRBJ2-4; 8 bases are a match to TRBD2. V gave up 6 bases and J gave up 3 bases; unmatched junction bases: 10. Germline values: CDR1 MNHEY, CDR2 SMNVEV (reference sequence). The CDR3 runs 16 residues. The CDR3 region has the DNA TGTGCCAGCAGCCTATCTCTGGGACTAGTCAAAAACATTCAGTACTTC. It codes for CASSLSLGLVKNIQYF.

Comment on this clone: The same CDR3 is also encoded by other DNA sequences in this sample. The gene calls are TRBV4-1 and TRBJ1-1; D is ambiguous. The ends were cut back, 2 bases at V and 2 bases at J, with 3 bases in the middle. CDR1 is MGHRA, CDR2 YSYEKL, per germline. The CDR3 runs to 12 residues. CDR3 DNA sequence: TGCGCCAGCAGCCAATCAAACACTGAAGCTTTCTTT. Translated, it gives CASSQSNTEAFF.

The J gene is TRBJ2-7, the V gene TRBV27; D possibly corresponds to TRBD1 (6 bases). Germline values: CDR1 MNHEY, CDR2 SMNVEV (reference sequence). Trimming took off 3 bases at V and 2 bases at J, with 17 bases between the two ends. The CDR3 spans 16 residues. The CDR3 region has the DNA TGTGCCAGCAGTTTGAGGGGTGGCAGGGGAGCCTACGAGCAGTACTTC. Translation gives CASSLRGGRGAYEQYF.

The chain has TRBV7-8 and TRBJ2-1; a weak D match, TRBD2 (6 bases). This CDR3 has 16 residues. The germline V gene has CDR1 SGHVS and CDR2 FQNEAQ. V gave up 6 bases and J gave up 3 bases, with 18 bases separating them. The CDR3 bases are TGTGCCAGCAGACCTGGTGCGGGATTGAACTACAATGAGCAGTTCTTC. Its protein is CASRPGAGLNYNEQFF.

The V and J genes are TRBV27 and TRBJ1-5, with D perhaps matching TRBD1 (5 bases). Trimming removed 5 bases at V and 2 bases at J, with 10 bases between. From germline, CDR1 is MNHEY and CDR2 SMNVEV (reference sequence). CDR3 size: 14 residues. The chain's CDR3 is CASSTAGRNQPQHF. In nucleotides, the CDR3 is TGTGCCAGCAGTACCGCGGGACGCAATCAGCCCCAGCATTTT.

The rearrangement joins TRBV5-6 to TRBJ2-1; 8 bases fit TRBD2. The V segment lost 5 bases and the J segment 6 bases; nucleotides outside the gene matches: 10. Germline V gene data show CDR1 as SGHDT and CDR2 as YYEEEE. The CDR3 covers 15 residues. CDR3 coding DNA: TGTGCCAGCAGTGGCGGGGCTAGCGGGTTCAATGAGCAGTTCTTC. It yields the protein CASSGGASGFNEQFF.

The rearrangement links TRBV10-3 to TRBJ2-1; no reliable D call. CDR3 length: 15 residues. The germline CDR1 and CDR2 sequences are ENHRY and SYGVKD. V dropped 4 bases and J dropped 0 bases, with 10 bases sitting between them. CDR3 residues: CAISAKRSSYNEQFF. CDR3 DNA: TGTGCCATCAGTGCAAAGCGTAGCTCCTACAATGAGCAGTTCTTC.

The chain joins TRBV29-1 to TRBJ2-2; no firm D call. V lost 4 bases, J lost 4 bases, and 10 bases lay in between. This CDR3 is 13 amino acids long. In germline, CDR1 is SQVTM, CDR2 ANQGSEA. The DNA for the CDR3 is TGCAGCGTTGGCGGCCGGACCACCGGGGAGCTGTTTTTT. Its translation: CSVGGRTTGELFF.

V usage is TRBV20-1 and J usage is TRBJ1-2; D ambiguous. From germline, CDR1 is DFQATT and CDR2 SNEGSKA (reference sequence). Trimming took off 3 bases at V and 8 bases at J, with 7 bases between the two ends. There are 10 residues in the CDR3. CDR3 protein: CSARAQGYTF. Written as DNA, the CDR3 is TGCAGTGCTAGGGCCCAGGGCTACACCTTC.

V gene TRBV5-1 combines with J gene TRBJ2-6; no clear D gene. Germline CDR1 reads SGHRS; CDR2 reads YFSETQ. The CDR3 covers 17 residues. Trimming cost V 0 bases and J 0 bases, with 10 bases left between them. CDR3 bases: TGCGCCAGCAGCTTGGCCGGGTTCATCTCTGGGGCCAACGTCCTGACTTTC. This codes for CASSLAGFISGANVLTF.

The rearrangement joins TRBV5-6 to TRBJ1-1; no clear D gene. The germline V and J ends were trimmed by 4 bases and 4 bases, with 17 bases remaining between them. The CDR3 is made up of 15 amino acids. The V gene's germline CDR1 is SGHDT and CDR2 YYEEEE. The CDR3 loop reads CASSRLAGRPTEAFF. The CDR3 coding sequence is TGTGCCAGCAGCCGACTCGCCGGGCGGCCCACTGAAGCTTTCTTT.

The chain couples TRBV27 to TRBJ1-1, with D tentatively TRBD1 (5 bases). This CDR3 comprises 16 residues. Looked up from germline, CDR1 is MNHEY and CDR2 is SMNVEV (reference sequence). Trimming took off 2 bases at V and 0 bases at J, with 13 bases between the two ends. For the CDR3, the DNA is TGTGCCAGCAGTTTAGGATATCAGGGTATGAACACTGAAGCTTTCTTT. Protein sequence: CASSLGYQGMNTEAFF.

As concerns this clone: Other DNA sequences within the sample encode an identical CDR3. V gene TRBV4-1 combines with J gene TRBJ1-3; no definite D call. This CDR3 has 15 residues. In germline, CDR1 is MGHRA, CDR2 YSYEKL. The V end lost 3 bases, the J end lost 0 bases, and 9 bases lay between the germline ends. The CDR3 nucleotides are TGCGCCAGCAGCCAGGCCGGGAGCTCTGGAAACACCATATATTTT. Translated: CASSQAGSSGNTIYF.